The clone carrying this TCR beta chain was observed a handful of times. Its antigen is not identified. The second PCR ran roughly 7 to 12 cycles with a sample-barcoded 5' primer and J-beta primers. From the 5' RACE reads, TCRdb called clonotypes with MiXCR, one entry per CDR3 protein. Here the sample spans about 730,000 distinct CDR3 sequences, roughly 44% being singletons. The sample originates from a study of blood T cells in healthy people across ages. Across the whole study: The capture of about one barcoded beta molecule per two T cells was achieved by template switching. Notes on the study in general: As naive T cell percentage varied, TCR beta diversity correlated strongly with it.

Each of the donors had roughly 9.3 milliliters of peripheral blood drawn into EDTA-treated Vacutainer tubes. Every sample yielded at least 6.5 million isolated PBMCs. The CDR3 spans 19 residues. With 4 bases removed from V and 5 bases from J, the gap between germline ends came to 26 bases. Germline assignment: CDR1 MNHEY and CDR2 SVGAGI. What was sequenced was blood. The chain combines TRBV6-5 with TRBJ2-2; the D gene could be TRBD1 or TRBD2 (6 bases each). This TCR was recovered from a woman in her fifties or sixties in good health. DNA of the CDR3: TGTGCCAGCAGTTTCACCCGTCGGGGGCGATTCGAGGAGACCGGGGAGCTGTTTTTT. It is translated as CASSFTRRGRFEETGELFF.